This T cell receptor beta chain emerged from a study of OX40 agonist ivuxolimab in advanced cancers. Clones were read by immunoSEQ multiplex PCR, and TCRdb kept only the in-frame ones, dropping some. The sample has roughly 73,000 clones; roughly 80% are singletons. CDR1 is SGHRS, CDR2 YFSETQ, per germline. The length of the CDR3 is 15 residues. Trimming took 8 bases from V and 2 from J, leaving 16 bases between them. The source is an adult with an advanced solid tumor such as melanoma, head and neck, liver or kidney cancer. This sample comprised CD4+ or CD8+ T cells sorted from blood, obtained in a trial of the OX40 agonist ivuxolimab. The rearrangement links TRBV5-1 to TRBJ2-2; D might be TRBD2 (5 bases). CDR3: CARLRTRTNTGELFF. The CDR3 DNA is TGCGCCAGACTCAGGACTCGAACTAACACCGGGGAGCTGTTTTTT.